This TCR beta chain was obtained from a study of vaccination and CD4 T cells after COVID-19. This clonotype has only one observation. The antigen is not known. The Oncomine TCR Beta short-read assay generated sequence data from the DNA of cultured CD4+ T cells. TCRdb analysed the PCR reads with MiXCR anew, one entry per CDR3 protein. The sample carries about 7,300 distinct CDR3 sequences, about half recorded once. With 3 bases removed from V and 0 bases from J, the gap between germline ends came to 9 bases. The CDR3 is made up of 16 amino acids. Germline CDR1 is KGHSH and CDR2 is LQKENI. Stated treatment: roughly 10-day PBMC culture with coronavirus spike peptide pools or control peptides (ViraFEST assay).

The chain has TRBV18 and TRBJ1-6; the D is unclear. Sequencing was done on a sample of CD4+ T cells from blood, cultured in vitro. The TCR sequence derives from a human donor who had recovered from COVID-19. For the CDR3, the DNA is TGTGCCAGCTCACCGTTTGGGAGCTCCTATAATTCACCCCTCCACTTT. This gives the protein CASSPFGSSYNSPLHF.